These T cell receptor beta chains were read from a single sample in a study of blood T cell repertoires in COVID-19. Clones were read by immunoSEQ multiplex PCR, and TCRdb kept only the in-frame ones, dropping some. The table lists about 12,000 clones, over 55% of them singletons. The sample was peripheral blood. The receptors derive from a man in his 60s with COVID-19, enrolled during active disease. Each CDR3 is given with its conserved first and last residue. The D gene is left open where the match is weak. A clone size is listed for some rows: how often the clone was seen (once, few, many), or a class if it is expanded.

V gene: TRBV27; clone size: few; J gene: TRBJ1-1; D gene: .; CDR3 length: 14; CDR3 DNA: TGTGCCAGCAGTTTATCAGGGGCTCGGACTGAAGCTTTCTTT; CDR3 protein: CASSLSGARTEAFF
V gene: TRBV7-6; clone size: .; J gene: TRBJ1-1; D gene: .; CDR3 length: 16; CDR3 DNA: TGTGCCAGCAGCTTAGCCCCGGACAATCTTAACACTGAAGCTTTCTTT; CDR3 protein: CASSLAPDNLNTEAFF
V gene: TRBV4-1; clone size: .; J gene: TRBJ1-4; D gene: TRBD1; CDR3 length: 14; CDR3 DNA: TGCGCCAGCAGCCAAGGGACAGGGGATGAAAAACTGTTTTTT; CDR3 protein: CASSQGTGDEKLFF
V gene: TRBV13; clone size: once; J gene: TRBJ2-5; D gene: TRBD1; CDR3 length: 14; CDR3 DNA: TGTGCCAGCACCCTCGAGGGGGCGAAAGAGACCCAGTACTTC; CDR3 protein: CASTLEGAKETQYF
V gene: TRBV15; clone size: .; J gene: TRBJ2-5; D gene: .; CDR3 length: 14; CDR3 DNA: TGTGCCACCAGCAGAGGAGGTTCCAAGTTTGGCCAGTACTTC; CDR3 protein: CATSRGGSKFGQYF
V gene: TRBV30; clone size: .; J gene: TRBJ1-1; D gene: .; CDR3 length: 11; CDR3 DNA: TGTGCCTGGACCGTGAACACTGAAGCTTTCTTT; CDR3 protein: CAWTVNTEAFF
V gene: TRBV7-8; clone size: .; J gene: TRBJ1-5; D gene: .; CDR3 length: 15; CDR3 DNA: TGTGCCAGCAGCTTTGAGGCAAATAGCAATCAGCCCCAGCATTTT; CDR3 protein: CASSFEANSNQPQHF
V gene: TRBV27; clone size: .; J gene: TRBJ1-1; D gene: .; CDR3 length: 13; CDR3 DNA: TGTGCCAGCAGTTTCGGTACTTACACTGAAGCTTTCTTT; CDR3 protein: CASSFGTYTEAFF
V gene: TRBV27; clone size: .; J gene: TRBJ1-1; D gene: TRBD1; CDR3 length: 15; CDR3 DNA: TGTGCCAGCAGTCCGGGACAGGGGGCGCCCACTGAAGCTTTCTTT; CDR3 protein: CASSPGQGAPTEAFF
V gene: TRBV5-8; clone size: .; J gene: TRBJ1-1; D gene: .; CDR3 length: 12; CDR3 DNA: TGTGCCAGCAGCTTGCCGGTAACTGAAGCTTTCTTT; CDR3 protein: CASSLPVTEAFF
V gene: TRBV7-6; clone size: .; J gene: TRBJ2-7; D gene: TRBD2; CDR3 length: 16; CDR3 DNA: TGTGCCAGCAGCCACTTAGTAGCGGGGGGGGCCTACGAGCAGTACTTC; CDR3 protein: CASSHLVAGGAYEQYF
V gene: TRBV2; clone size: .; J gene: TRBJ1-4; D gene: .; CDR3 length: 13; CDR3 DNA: TGTGCCAGCAGCCCGACATCTAATGAAAAACTGTTTTTT; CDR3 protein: CASSPTSNEKLFF
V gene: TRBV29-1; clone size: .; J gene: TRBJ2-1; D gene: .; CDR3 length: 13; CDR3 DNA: TGCAGCCTGCTGGCAGGCGAGTACAATGAGCAGTTCTTC; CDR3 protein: CSLLAGEYNEQFF
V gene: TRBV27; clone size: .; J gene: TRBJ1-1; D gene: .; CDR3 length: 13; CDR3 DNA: TGTGCCAGCAGTTTCAGAGGGTGGCCTGAAGCTTTCTTT; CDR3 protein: CASSFRGWPEAFF
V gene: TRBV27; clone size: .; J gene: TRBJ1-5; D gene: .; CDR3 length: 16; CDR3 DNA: TGTGCCAGCAGGCCTGAGTGGGGCCACGGCAATCAGCCCCAGCATTTT; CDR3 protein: CASRPEWGHGNQPQHF
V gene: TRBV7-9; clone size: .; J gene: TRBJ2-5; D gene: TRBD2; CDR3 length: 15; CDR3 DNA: TGTGCCAGCTCGGATCCCAGCGGGGGGGAAGAGACCCAGTACTTC; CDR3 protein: CASSDPSGGEETQYF
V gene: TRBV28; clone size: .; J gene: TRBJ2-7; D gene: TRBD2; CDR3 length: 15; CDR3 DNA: TGTGCCAGCAGTTTGACTAGCGGGGGGTCCTACGAGCAGTACTTC; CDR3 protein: CASSLTSGGSYEQYF
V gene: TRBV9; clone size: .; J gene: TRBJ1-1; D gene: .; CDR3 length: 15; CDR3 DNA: TGTGCCAGCAGCGTAGAGTCAGGCTTGAACACTGAAGCTTTCTTT; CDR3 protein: CASSVESGLNTEAFF
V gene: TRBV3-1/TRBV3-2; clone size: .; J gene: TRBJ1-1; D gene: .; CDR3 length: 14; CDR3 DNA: TGTGCCAGCAGTTACAGGGTTGCGAACACTGAAGCTTTCTTT; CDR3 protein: CASSYRVANTEAFF
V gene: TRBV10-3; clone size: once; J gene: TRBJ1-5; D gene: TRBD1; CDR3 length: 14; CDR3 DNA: TGTGCCATTGGGGAACAGGGGACAGGTCAGCCCCAGCATTTT; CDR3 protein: CAIGEQGTGQPQHF
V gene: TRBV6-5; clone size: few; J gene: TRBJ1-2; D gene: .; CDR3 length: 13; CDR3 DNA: TGTGCCAGCAGTTACTTGGCAGGCTATGGCTACACCTTC; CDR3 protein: CASSYLAGYGYTF
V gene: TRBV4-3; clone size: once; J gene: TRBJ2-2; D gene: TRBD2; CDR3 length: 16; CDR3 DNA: TGCGCCAGCAGCCCTCAAGCGGGGGTGGGCACCGGGGAGCTGTTTTTT; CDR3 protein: CASSPQAGVGTGELFF
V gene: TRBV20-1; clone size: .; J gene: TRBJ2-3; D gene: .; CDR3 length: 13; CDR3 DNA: TGCAGTGCTAGTGACCAGCGCCGGGTCGCGCAGTATTTT; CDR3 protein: CSASDQRRVAQYF
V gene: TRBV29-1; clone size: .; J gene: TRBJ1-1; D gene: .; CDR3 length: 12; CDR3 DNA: TGCAGCGTTGAGGCTTTTCCAGGGTTAGGTTTCTTT; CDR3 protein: CSVEAFPGLGFF
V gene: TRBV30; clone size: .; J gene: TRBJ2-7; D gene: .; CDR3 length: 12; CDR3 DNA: TGTGCCTGGAGTGTGGGCATCTACGAGCAGTACTTC; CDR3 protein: CAWSVGIYEQYF
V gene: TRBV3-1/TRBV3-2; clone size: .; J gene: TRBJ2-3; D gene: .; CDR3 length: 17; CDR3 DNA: TGTGCCAGCAGCCAACAAGCCGCGGGGACTAGCACAGATACGCAGTATTTT; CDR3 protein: CASSQQAAGTSTDTQYF
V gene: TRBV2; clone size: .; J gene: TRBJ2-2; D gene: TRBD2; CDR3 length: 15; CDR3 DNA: TGTGCCAGCAGTATCGCGGGAGGGGATACCGGGGAGCTGTTTTTT; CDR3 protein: CASSIAGGDTGELFF
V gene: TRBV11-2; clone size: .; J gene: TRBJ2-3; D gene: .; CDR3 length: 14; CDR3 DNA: TGTGCCAGCAGCTCACTAGTTTCCCCAGATACGCAGTATTTT; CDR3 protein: CASSSLVSPDTQYF
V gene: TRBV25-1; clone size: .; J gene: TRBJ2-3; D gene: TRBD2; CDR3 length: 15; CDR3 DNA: TGTGCCAGCAGTGAATTCGTGACTAGCTTAGATACGCAGTATTTT; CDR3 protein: CASSEFVTSLDTQYF
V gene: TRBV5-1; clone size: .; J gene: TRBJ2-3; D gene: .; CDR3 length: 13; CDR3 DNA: TGCGCCAGCAGCTTCCCCGGCACAGATACGCAGTATTTT; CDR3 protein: CASSFPGTDTQYF
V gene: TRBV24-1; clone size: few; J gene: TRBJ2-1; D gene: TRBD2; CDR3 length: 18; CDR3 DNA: TGTGCCACCAGTGACCAAACTCCTAGCGGTAACCCTTACAATGAGCAGTTCTTC; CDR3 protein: CATSDQTPSGNPYNEQFF
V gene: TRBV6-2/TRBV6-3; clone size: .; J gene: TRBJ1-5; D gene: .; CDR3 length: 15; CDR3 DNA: TGTGCCAGCAGTTACGTCATTTTTAGCAATCAGCCCCAGCATTTT; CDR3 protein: CASSYVIFSNQPQHF
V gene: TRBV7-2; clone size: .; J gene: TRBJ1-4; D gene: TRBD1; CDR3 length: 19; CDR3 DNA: TGTGCCAGCAGCTCGCTTACGACCCACAGGGGACCCCCTAATGAAAAACTGTTTTTT; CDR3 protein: CASSSLTTHRGPPNEKLFF
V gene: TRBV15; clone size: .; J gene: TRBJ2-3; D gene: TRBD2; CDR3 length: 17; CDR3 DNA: TGTGCCACCAGCAGATCTCAGCGGGGCCGGGCAGGAGATACGCAGTATTTT; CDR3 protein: CATSRSQRGRAGDTQYF
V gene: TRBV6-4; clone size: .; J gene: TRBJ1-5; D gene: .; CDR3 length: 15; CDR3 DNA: TGTGCCAGCACCTCATGGGGGGGCGCGGGTCAGCCCCAGCATTTT; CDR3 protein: CASTSWGGAGQPQHF